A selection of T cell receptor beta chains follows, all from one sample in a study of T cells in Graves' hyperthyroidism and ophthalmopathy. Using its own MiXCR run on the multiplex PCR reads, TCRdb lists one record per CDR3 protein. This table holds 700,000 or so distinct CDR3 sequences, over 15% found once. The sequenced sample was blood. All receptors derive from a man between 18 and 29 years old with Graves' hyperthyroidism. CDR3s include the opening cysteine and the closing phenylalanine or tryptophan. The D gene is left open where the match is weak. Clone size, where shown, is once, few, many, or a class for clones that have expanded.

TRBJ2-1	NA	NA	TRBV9	TGTGCCAGCAGCGGGGGAGGGGGCTACAATGGGCAGTTCTTC	CASSGGGGYNGQFF
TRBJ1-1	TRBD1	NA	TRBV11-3	TGTGCCAGCAGCTTATCAACAGGGGTGCCTCTGAACACTGAAGCTTTCTTT	CASSLSTGVPLNTEAFF
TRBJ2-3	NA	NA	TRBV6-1	TGTGCCGGCAGTTCAACTAGTACGCAGTATTTT	CAGSSTSTQYF
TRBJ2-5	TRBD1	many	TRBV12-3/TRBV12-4	TGTGCCAGTTTGGGACAGAACCAAGAGACCCAGTACTTC	CASLGQNQETQYF
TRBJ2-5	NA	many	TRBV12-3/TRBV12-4	TGTGCCAGCAGTTTAGGGGCCTCCCAAGAGGCCCAGTACTTC	CASSLGASQEAQYF
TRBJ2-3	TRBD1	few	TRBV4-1	TGCGCCAGCAACCATCCCGGACAGGGGAGTGAAGATACGCAGTATTTT	CASNHPGQGSEDTQYF
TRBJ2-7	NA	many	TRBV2	TGTGCCAGTGTACCGGGAACTTCCTACGAGCAGTACTTC	CASVPGTSYEQYF
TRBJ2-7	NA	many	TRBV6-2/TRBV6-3	TGTGCCAGCAGTTACTCGATCAGAGGGGGTCTCTACGAGCAGTACTTC	CASSYSIRGGLYEQYF
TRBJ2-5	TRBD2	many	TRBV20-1	TGCAGTGCCGGGGAGGGGAGGGGAGAGACCCAGTACTTC	CSAGEGRGETQYF
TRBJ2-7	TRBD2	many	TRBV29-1	TGCAGCGCCATCGGGACTAGCGGATTCTACGAGCAGTACTTC	CSAIGTSGFYEQYF
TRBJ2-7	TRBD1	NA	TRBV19	TGTGCCAGTAGCCTCGGGACAGAGAGCTCCTACGAGCAGTACTTC	CASSLGTESSYEQYF
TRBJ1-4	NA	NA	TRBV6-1	TGTGCCAGCACGGGCAGGGTCGGTGAAAAACTGTTTTTT	CASTGRVGEKLFF
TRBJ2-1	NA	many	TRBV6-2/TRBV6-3	TGTGCCAGCAGTTACTCCTCAGGCTTCAATGAGCAGTTCTTC	CASSYSSGFNEQFF
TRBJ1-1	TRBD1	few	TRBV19	TGTGCCAGTAGTGTCGGGACAGGTGAAGCTTTCTTT	CASSVGTGEAFF
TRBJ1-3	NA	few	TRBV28	TGTGCCAGCAGTCCCCAGGGGAAAGCTGGAAACACCATATATTTT	CASSPQGKAGNTIYF
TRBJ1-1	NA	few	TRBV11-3	TGTGCCAGCAGCTCCCGGGAGGGGAATGTTGAAGCTTTCTTT	CASSSREGNVEAFF
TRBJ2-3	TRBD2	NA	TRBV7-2	TGTGCCAGCAGCCCCAGATTCGTAGCGGGAGACACAGATACGCAGTATTTT	CASSPRFVAGDTDTQYF
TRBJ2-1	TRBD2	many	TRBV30	TGTGCCTGGAAGGGGACTAGCGTCGGTGAGCAGTTCTTC	CAWKGTSVGEQFF
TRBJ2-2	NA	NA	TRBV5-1	TGCGCCAGCAGCTTGGGAAGGCGTAGGGAGACCGGGGAGCTGTTTTTT	CASSLGRRRETGELFF
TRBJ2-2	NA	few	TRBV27	TGTGCCAGCAGTGAAAGGGAGGCCGGGGAGCTGTTTTTT	CASSEREAGELFF
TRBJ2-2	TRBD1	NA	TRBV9	TGTGCCAGCAGCGTAGTTGACAGGGGGCACACCGGGGAGCTGTTTTTT	CASSVVDRGHTGELFF
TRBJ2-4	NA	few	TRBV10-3	TGTGCCATCAGTGACGACGGTCAGTACTTC	CAISDDGQYF
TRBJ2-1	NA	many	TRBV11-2	TGTGCCAGCAGCTTAGGGTCTCGGGGCTTAGCCTATGAGCAGTTCTTC	CASSLGSRGLAYEQFF
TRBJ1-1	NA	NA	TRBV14	TGTGCCAGCAGCCAAGATCTCATCCTTGGGGGGTGGAACACTGAAGCTTTCTTT	CASSQDLILGGWNTEAFF
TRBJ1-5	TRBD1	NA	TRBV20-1	TGCAGTGCTAGCATACAGGGGCGCAATCAGCCCCAGCATTTT	CSASIQGRNQPQHF
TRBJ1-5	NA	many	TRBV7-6	TGTGCCAGCAGCTTAGTCACGGAAGGGCAGCCCCAGCATTTT	CASSLVTEGQPQHF
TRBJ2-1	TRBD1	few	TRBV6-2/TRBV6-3	TGTGCCAGCAGTTTGAATCCGGACAGGGTTCGCGCGGCGGGCAATGAGCAGTTCTTC	CASSLNPDRVRAAGNEQFF
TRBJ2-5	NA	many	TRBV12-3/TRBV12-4	TGTGCCAGCAAAAGTTCGTACCAAGAGACCCAGTACTTC	CASKSSYQETQYF
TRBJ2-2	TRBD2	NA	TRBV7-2	TGTGCCAGCAGCCCCACGGGACTAGCGGGGTCGTTCACCGGGGAGCTGTTTTTT	CASSPTGLAGSFTGELFF
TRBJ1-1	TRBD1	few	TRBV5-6	TGTGCCAGCAGCTCCTACGGGGGGGACAGGCCTTTTTTTGAAGCTTTCTTT	CASSSYGGDRPFFEAFF
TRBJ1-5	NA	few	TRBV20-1	TGCAGTGCTAGAGATCGAATCCACTTCACAGATACGCAGCATTTT	CSARDRIHFTDTQHF
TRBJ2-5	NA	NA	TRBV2	TGTGCCAGCAGTGATACGACAGGGAGGGCACGGGAAGAGACCCAGTACTTC	CASSDTTGRAREETQYF
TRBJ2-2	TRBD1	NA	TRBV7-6	TGTGCCAGCAGCTTACCGACAGGGCCCACCGGGGAGCTGTTTTTT	CASSLPTGPTGELFF
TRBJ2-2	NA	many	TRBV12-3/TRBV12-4	TGTGCCAGCAGTTATATCGGGCAGTCCATTTTGGCCGGGGAGCTGTTTTTT	CASSYIGQSILAGELFF
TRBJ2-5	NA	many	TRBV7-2	TGTGCCAGCAGCCCAAACAGGGCTGGGGGGGAGACCCAGTACTTC	CASSPNRAGGETQYF
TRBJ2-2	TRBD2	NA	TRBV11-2	TGTGCCAGCAGCTTAGGGCGTGTGACTAGCGGGAGTTGGAACACCGGGGAGCTGTTTTTT	CASSLGRVTSGSWNTGELFF
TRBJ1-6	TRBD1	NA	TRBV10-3	TGTGCCATCAGTGGGACAGGCAATAATTCACCCCTCCACTTT	CAISGTGNNSPLHF
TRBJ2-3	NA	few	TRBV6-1	TGTGCCAGCAGGCCCCAGCAGCTTAGCACAGATACGCAGTATTTT	CASRPQQLSTDTQYF
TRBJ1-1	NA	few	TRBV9	TGTGCCAGCAGCAAAGGGTTGGCAGGGCCGAACACTGAAGCTTTCTTT	CASSKGLAGPNTEAFF
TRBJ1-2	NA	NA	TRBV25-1	TGTGCCAGCAGCCAAGGTCTCCTAGGGGGCTACACCTTC	CASSQGLLGGYTF
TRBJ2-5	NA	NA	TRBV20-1	TGCAGTGCTAGAGCTGGACGGGCGGAGACCCAGTACTTC	CSARAGRAETQYF
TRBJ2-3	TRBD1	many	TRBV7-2	TGTGCCAGCAGCTTATTCGGGACAGTGCCAGATACGCAGTATTTT	CASSLFGTVPDTQYF
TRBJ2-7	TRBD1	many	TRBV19	TGTGCCAGTAGGGTTTGGGACAGCGCGCCCTACGAGCAGTACTTC	CASRVWDSAPYEQYF
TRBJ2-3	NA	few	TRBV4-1	TGCGCCAGCAGCCAAGATTGGGGCGCCAGGAGAGATACGCAGTATTTT	CASSQDWGARRDTQYF
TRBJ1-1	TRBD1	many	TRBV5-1	TGCGCCAGCAGCCGTGCGACAGGGGACACTGAAGCTTTCTTT	CASSRATGDTEAFF
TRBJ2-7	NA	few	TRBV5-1	TGCGCCAGCAGCTTGTATTCGGCAGGGAGGTGGGACGAGCAGTACTTC	CASSLYSAGRWDEQYF
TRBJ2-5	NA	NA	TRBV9	TGTGCCAGCAGCGCCCGCGATGGCGTGGAGACCCAGTACTTC	CASSARDGVETQYF
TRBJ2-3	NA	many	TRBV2	TGTGCCAGCAGTGGGGTCTCCCCTCGGGATACGCAGTATTTT	CASSGVSPRDTQYF